Sequencing of this T cell receptor (beta chain) was carried out in a study of PD-L1 blockade in urothelial cancer. Study background: Atezolizumab 1,200 mg was given intravenously every 3 weeks, starting 2014. Per blood sample, T cells had a median of around 140,000.

As to time point: peripheral blood 6 weeks after treatment start. This clone was detected only a few times. Its antigen is unidentified. Spiking each PCR with synthetic TCR analog templates was performed. Generated by immunoSEQ multiplex PCR, the TCRdb table keeps only in-frame clones and is missing some. The sample includes 40,000 to 45,000 clones, roughly nine tenths of them seen just once. This CDR3 contains 12 residues. After removal of 9 bases from V and 3 bases from J, the junction contained 3 bases not matched to a gene. From germline, CDR1 is SNHLY and CDR2 FYNNEI. Study-wide points: Tumor-linked clones in blood grew more by 3 weeks in durable-benefit patients.

The V and J genes are TRBV2 and TRBJ1-2; 8 bases match TRBD1. The sequencing used PBMCs, collected around atezolizumab (anti-PD-L1) treatment. This receptor was taken from a man aged 65 to 79 with urothelial cancer. The CDR3 region has the DNA TGTGCCAGTACGGACAGGGACTATGGCTACACCTTC. Residues: CASTDRDYGYTF.